The 3 T cell receptor beta chains below were found in one sample sequenced in a study of blood T cell repertoires in COVID-19. Data came from immunoSEQ multiplex PCR; TCRdb stores just in-frame clones and leaves some out. The table lists roughly 230,000 clones, 75% to 85% of them singletons. The sample taken for sequencing was peripheral blood. The source is a woman aged 45-65 years with acute or convalescent COVID-19.

The gene calls are TRBV19 and TRBJ2-2; TRBD2 aligns across 9 bases. This CDR3 spans 15 amino acids. V was pared by 8 bases and J by 1 base, with 5 bases of the junction left unmatched. The V gene's germline CDR1 is LNHDA and CDR2 SQIVND (reference sequence). The CDR3 coding sequence is TGTGCCAGTGGCGGACTAGCGCGGAACACCGGGGAGCTGTTTTTT. Translating it yields CASGGLARNTGELFF.

This clone was found a few times. The chain combines TRBV5-4 with TRBJ1-6; 9 bases are a match to TRBD1. CDR3 size: 14 residues. V lost 1 base, J lost 7 bases, and 0 bases stayed unmatched. Per germline, CDR1 SGHNT and CDR2 YYREEE (reference sequence). This chain's CDR3 is CASSLTGGNSPLHF. In nucleotides, the CDR3 is TGTGCCAGCAGCTTGACAGGGGGCAATTCACCCCTCCACTTT. Combining the CDR3 with reference TRBV5-4 and TRBJ1-6 gives the whole variable domain ETGVTQSPTHLIKTRGQQVTLRCSSQSGHNTVSWYQQALGQGPQFIFQYYREEENGRGNFPPRFSGLQFPNYSSELNVNALELDDSALYLCASSLTGGNSPLHFGNGTRLTVT.

This clone was recorded only once. The chain couples TRBV5-1 to TRBJ2-5, with 13 nucleotides matching TRBD2. Germline V gene data show CDR1 as SGHRS and CDR2 as YFSETQ. The CDR3 extends over 16 amino acids. The junction had 1 base not matched to a gene; V was cut back by 0 bases and J by 2 bases. The CDR3 spells CASSLGGLAGQETQYF. DNA for the CDR3: TGCGCCAGCAGCTTGGGGGGACTAGCGGGGCAAGAGACCCAGTACTTC.